This entry lists 4 T cell receptor beta chains sequenced from one sample in a study of shared clonotypes between healthy human individuals. CD45RO negativity and positive selection for CCR7 defined naive CD8 cells, a population that excluded terminally differentiated effector memory CD45RA+ cells. The method was immunoSEQ multiplex PCR; TCRdb's version includes in-frame clones alone and lacks a portion of them. Of roughly 2 million clones in the sample, about 95% are singletons; the top ten hold 0.85% to 1.2%. Sequenced material: naive CD8+ T cells sorted from blood. The receptors shown here come from a man aged 18-30 years in good health.

The chain links TRBV4-1 to TRBJ1-4; a possible D gene is TRBD1 (6 bases). Looked up from germline, CDR1 is MGHRA and CDR2 is YSYEKL. The CDR3 is 18 amino acids. Trimming pared 1 base from V and 7 bases from J, leaving 22 bases between. The CDR3, as DNA: TGCGCCAGCAGCCAAGGCTACCACCTAGCAGGGGAGGGTGAAAAACTGTTTTTT. It specifies CASSQGYHLAGEGEKLFF.

The chain links TRBV25-1 to TRBJ1-6, with D unresolved. Germline V gene lookup returns CDR1 MGHDK and CDR2 SYGVNS. V lost 3 bases and J lost 14, with 11 bases in between. The CDR3 is 12 residues long. The CDR3 DNA is TGTGCCAGCAGTGAGACGGGTCTGGCCCTCCACTTT. It specifies CASSETGLALHF.

The chain carries TRBV28 and TRBJ2-7; no definite D call. CDR3 length: 15 residues. The germline CDR1 and CDR2 sequences are MDHEN and SYDVKM. V lost 0 bases and J 2 bases, leaving 11 bases between the germline ends. CDR3 in DNA: TGTGCCAGCAGTTTATGGTCGGGTCCCCCCTACGAGCAGTACTTC. Translated: CASSLWSGPPYEQYF. The whole variable domain, remainder taken from reference TRBV28 and TRBJ2-7, is DVKVTQSSRYLVKRTGEKVFLECVQDMDHENMFWYRQDPGLGLRLIYFSYDVKMKEKGDIPEGYSVSREKKERFSLILESASTNQTSMYLCASSLWSGPPYEQYFGPGTRLTVT.

V and J are TRBV29-1 and TRBJ1-3; 8 bases are shared with TRBD1. The germline V gene has CDR1 SQVTM and CDR2 ANQGSEA. J lost 0 bases, V lost 6 bases, and 7 bases had no gene match. CDR3 length: 15 residues. This CDR3 reads CSVRETGDSGNTIYF. Here the CDR3 DNA reads TGCAGCGTGAGGGAGACAGGGGACTCTGGAAACACCATATATTTT.